This T cell receptor beta chain was recovered during a study of blood T cells in healthy people across ages. Primers used in a second PCR of roughly 6 to 11 cycles were a sample-barcoded 5' primer and a J-beta primer mix. TCRdb re-analysed the 5' RACE reads in MiXCR, keeping a single row per CDR3 protein. The sample carries approximately 820,000 distinct CDR3 sequences, under 55% recorded once. This clonotype has only a few counts. V gave up 1 base and J gave up 2 bases, with 12 bases separating them. The CDR3 is 17 amino acids. The origin of this receptor is a man aged 55 to 70 in good health. This chain connects TRBV12-3 or TRBV12-4 to TRBJ2-6; D perhaps matches TRBD1 (6 bases). Sequencing was performed on blood. For the CDR3, the DNA is TGTGCCAGCAGTTTAGGGGGTAACAGGGCTGGGGCCAACGTCCTGACTTTC. Protein product: CASSLGGNRAGANVLTF.